The rows below give T cell receptor beta chains drawn from one sample of a study of response to subunit inactivated influenza vaccine. TCRdb analysed the RT-PCR reads with MiXCR anew, one entry per CDR3 protein. This sample has 800,000 or so distinct CDR3 sequences, with 21% found just once. Sample: PBMCs from blood, taken approximately 5 days after vaccination. The receptor source for this set is a man aged 50 or older who received an inactivated influenza vaccine. Each CDR3 is given with its conserved first and last residue. The D gene is left open where the match is weak. Some rows have no size entry. The others give once, few or many, or a class for an expanded clone.

D	V	length	J	size	DNA	CDR3
-	TRBV28	15	TRBJ2-3	-	TGTGCCAGCAGTCCTAGGAGCCCTAGCACAGATACGCAGTATTTT	CASSPRSPSTDTQYF
-	TRBV20-1	14	TRBJ2-1	many	TGCAGTGCTGGAACTTTCGACTCCTACAATGAGCAGTTCTTC	CSAGTFDSYNEQFF
-	TRBV7-2	14	TRBJ2-2	-	TGTGCCAGCAGCCCGACACTAGGGCCCGGGGAGCTGTTTTTT	CASSPTLGPGELFF
TRBD1	TRBV28	15	TRBJ1-5	many	TGTGCCAGCAGTCCAGGGACAGGAAGCAATCAGCCCCAGCATTTT	CASSPGTGSNQPQHF
TRBD2	TRBV24-1	15	TRBJ2-1	-	TGTGCCACCAGTGATTTAACTAGCGGAGGGAATGAGCAGTTCTTC	CATSDLTSGGNEQFF
-	TRBV19	18	TRBJ2-6	-	TGTGCCAGCTCCCCACTACAGGGGGGGCTCTCTGGGGCCAACGTCCTGACTTTC	CASSPLQGGLSGANVLTF
TRBD2	TRBV5-8	16	TRBJ2-3	few	TGTGCCAGCAGCTGGAGACTAGCGCGTGGGCTAGATACGCAGTATTTT	CASSWRLARGLDTQYF
-	TRBV10-3	14	TRBJ2-3	-	TGTGCCATCACCGCGGGCGGGGTTTCCGATACGCAGTATTTT	CAITAGGVSDTQYF
-	TRBV2	14	TRBJ2-3	few	TGTGCCAGCATAGGGATAGCTCGTACAGATACGCAGTATTTT	CASIGIARTDTQYF
TRBD2	TRBV4-3	16	TRBJ2-2	many	TGCGCCAGCAGCCCTCATTCGACTAGCGGGGCCGGGGAGCTGTTTTTT	CASSPHSTSGAGELFF
-	TRBV28	14	TRBJ2-7	-	TGTGCCAGCAGTCCCCGGAAGGGCCGCTACGAGCAGTACTTC	CASSPRKGRYEQYF
-	TRBV7-9	15	TRBJ2-1	once	TGTGCCAGCAGCACCCGGACCGCTGAAGGTAATGAGCAGTTCTTC	CASSTRTAEGNEQFF
-	TRBV20-1	16	TRBJ2-6	few	TGCAGTGCTAGAGGGGGCAGCTTCTCTGGGGCCAACGTCCTGACTTTC	CSARGGSFSGANVLTF
TRBD2	TRBV6-1	18	TRBJ2-5	many	TGTGCCAGCAGTCCCGTGATGACTAGCGGGAGTTTAGGGGAGACCCAGTACTTC	CASSPVMTSGSLGETQYF
TRBD2	TRBV6-1	15	TRBJ2-3	few	TGTGCCAGCAGTCGAGCGGGAGAGGGGACAGATACGCAGTATTTT	CASSRAGEGTDTQYF
-	TRBV7-9	11	TRBJ2-2	-	TGTGCCGGAACAGGCACCGGGGAGCTGTTTTTT	CAGTGTGELFF
-	TRBV2	15	TRBJ2-3	few	TGTGCCAGCAGACTTTCTGACAGTGGTATCGATACGCAGTATTTT	CASRLSDSGIDTQYF
TRBD1	TRBV4-1	16	TRBJ1-4	few	TGCGCCAGCAGCCAGGGGGACAGGGGGCTTAATGAAAAACTGTTTTTT	CASSQGDRGLNEKLFF
TRBD2	TRBV7-8	15	TRBJ2-5	-	TGTGCCAGCAGCTTAGAGTCTAGCGGGAGGGCCCCCGGGTACTTC	CASSLESSGRAPGYF
-	TRBV6-5	13	TRBJ2-4	-	TGTGCCAGCAGTTACGGGGGGGCAAACATTCAGTACTTC	CASSYGGANIQYF
-	TRBV18	14	TRBJ2-7	once	TGTGCCAGCTCATCAGCGGACAGTTCCTACGAGCAGTACTTC	CASSSADSSYEQYF
-	TRBV7-6	16	TRBJ2-4	-	TGTGCCAGCAGCTTAGCCTGGGCGGGCAAGGGGAACATTCAGTACTTC	CASSLAWAGKGNIQYF
-	TRBV29-1	16	TRBJ2-3	many	TGCAGCGTTGAATCGACGGGCGCAGGGGCATCAGATACGCAGTATTTT	CSVESTGAGASDTQYF
TRBD1	TRBV12-3/TRBV12-4	15	TRBJ2-1	-	TGTGCCAGCAGTCACCGGGACAGGGATTACAATGAGCAGTTCTTC	CASSHRDRDYNEQFF
TRBD1	TRBV6-2/TRBV6-3	17	TRBJ1-5	-	TGTGCCAGCAGTCGACCAGGGACAGCTTATAGCAATCAGCCCCAGCATTTT	CASSRPGTAYSNQPQHF
TRBD2	TRBV6-2/TRBV6-3	17	TRBJ2-1	-	TGTGCCAGCAGTTACTACCTCATTAGCGGGCTCTACAATGAGCAGTTCTTC	CASSYYLISGLYNEQFF
-	TRBV12-3/TRBV12-4	20	TRBJ1-1	-	TGTGCCAGCAGTCCAACTGAAACAGATTGGAATCGGGTCATGAACACTGAAGCTTTCTTT	CASSPTETDWNRVMNTEAFF
TRBD1	TRBV28	14	TRBJ1-2	few	TGTGCCAGCAGTCCGACAGGGTCTAACTATGGCTACACCTTC	CASSPTGSNYGYTF
TRBD1	TRBV7-9	15	TRBJ2-1	few	TGTGCCAGCAGCTTAACACAGGGGCGTTCGGATGAGCAGTTCTTC	CASSLTQGRSDEQFF
-	TRBV5-1	14	TRBJ1-4	many	TGCGCCAGCAGCTTGCGGTCGGGGAATGAAAACCTGTTTTTT	CASSLRSGNENLFF